This is a list of T cell receptor beta chains from one sample in a study of T cell changes during pregnancy in multiple sclerosis. Some clones are missing from TCRdb's copy, which holds only in-frame ones; the method was immunoSEQ multiplex PCR. Of fewer than 90,000 clones listed, around 94% are singletons. The sequencing used peripheral blood, collected in the third trimester of pregnancy. The receptors derive from a female donor with multiple sclerosis, enrolled in a pregnancy study. CDR3s include the opening cysteine and the closing phenylalanine or tryptophan. Only part of the rows carry a size: once, few, many, or a class if the clone is expanded.

v_call: TRBV4-3
clone_size: NA
cdr3_aa: CASSQTNREHYGYTF

v_call: TRBV27
clone_size: NA
cdr3_aa: CASSRLTGDTQYF

v_call: TRBV11-2
clone_size: NA
cdr3_aa: CASSLASSDSAYEQYF

v_call: TRBV4-2
clone_size: NA
cdr3_aa: CASTLQGNYGYTF

v_call: TRBV28
clone_size: NA
cdr3_aa: CASSSGGAGNTIYF

v_call: TRBV6-5
clone_size: once
cdr3_aa: CASRSTGGGETQYF

v_call: TRBV6-5
clone_size: NA
cdr3_aa: CASIPDGVSRAFF

v_call: TRBV30
clone_size: NA
cdr3_aa: CAWGTSISKQFF

v_call: TRBV7-9
clone_size: NA
cdr3_aa: CASSTDRGWFEQYF

v_call: TRBV7-9
clone_size: NA
cdr3_aa: CASSLRAQPGFHEQFF

v_call: TRBV5-1
clone_size: NA
cdr3_aa: CASRYTDTQYF

v_call: TRBV7-2
clone_size: NA
cdr3_aa: CASSFIGIAGGDEQFF

v_call: TRBV2
clone_size: once
cdr3_aa: CASTPLSGRSDTQYF

v_call: TRBV11-1
clone_size: once
cdr3_aa: CASSLAQSNRGVYNEQFF

v_call: TRBV7-8
clone_size: NA
cdr3_aa: CASSLELAGANEQFF

v_call: TRBV2
clone_size: NA
cdr3_aa: CASSEARRDQPQHF

v_call: TRBV19
clone_size: once
cdr3_aa: CASSIDRRAGSGTGGDTQYF

v_call: TRBV19
clone_size: NA
cdr3_aa: CASSTGTGGADTQYF

v_call: TRBV2
clone_size: NA
cdr3_aa: CASRGQGPNEQFF

v_call: TRBV5-1
clone_size: once
cdr3_aa: CASSFGQISGEKLFF

v_call: TRBV5-1
clone_size: few
cdr3_aa: CASRFDSDSYEQYF

v_call: TRBV6-5
clone_size: NA
cdr3_aa: CASSYTQTGYYGYTF

v_call: TRBV27
clone_size: once
cdr3_aa: CASSSHGVGKTQYF

v_call: TRBV29-1
clone_size: NA
cdr3_aa: CSVSDGDYEQYF

v_call: TRBV2
clone_size: NA
cdr3_aa: CASSESRGHQPQHF

v_call: TRBV18
clone_size: NA
cdr3_aa: CASSPWDRDSNQPQHF

v_call: TRBV10-3
clone_size: NA
cdr3_aa: CAISESSSGRLYEQFF

v_call: TRBV6-1
clone_size: NA
cdr3_aa: CASSDDTGGGQPQHF

v_call: TRBV5-1
clone_size: NA
cdr3_aa: CASSLIDEQFF

v_call: TRBV4-2
clone_size: NA
cdr3_aa: CASSLGEGADGYTF

v_call: TRBV7-2
clone_size: NA
cdr3_aa: CASSKTRAGGSTDTQYF

v_call: TRBV19
clone_size: NA
cdr3_aa: CASSTGRMDNEQFF

v_call: TRBV27
clone_size: NA
cdr3_aa: CASREGAGNNEQFF

v_call: TRBV6-1
clone_size: NA
cdr3_aa: CASKRTQGNQPQHF

v_call: TRBV5-8
clone_size: NA
cdr3_aa: CASSLAVGGTAFF

v_call: TRBV4-3
clone_size: NA
cdr3_aa: CASSHLAGGDNEQFF

v_call: TRBV27
clone_size: once
cdr3_aa: CASSSGWDNEQFF

v_call: TRBV5-1
clone_size: NA
cdr3_aa: CASRTGMNAEAFF

v_call: TRBV19
clone_size: NA
cdr3_aa: CASSPGTDYEQYF

v_call: TRBV2
clone_size: NA
cdr3_aa: CASSGQGANYGYTF

v_call: TRBV5-4
clone_size: NA
cdr3_aa: CASSFAGAGELFF

v_call: TRBV10-3
clone_size: NA
cdr3_aa: CAISVVEYNEQFF

v_call: TRBV7-7
clone_size: NA
cdr3_aa: CASSLGTLYEQYF

v_call: TRBV4-1
clone_size: NA
cdr3_aa: CASSQDRDRLYYGYTF

v_call: TRBV5-1
clone_size: NA
cdr3_aa: CASSYGQDYGYTF